This TCR beta chain was observed in a study of response to subunit inactivated influenza vaccine. General observations from the study: Few new T cells, the authors suggested, are recruited by each seasonal influenza vaccination.

Each CDR3 protein gets one entry after TCRdb re-called the RT-PCR reads with MiXCR. The repertoire holds 500,000 to 600,000 distinct CDR3 sequences, with roughly 8.2% as singletons. Germline CDR1 is MGHRA and CDR2 is YSYEKL. V was pared by 6 bases and J by 4 bases, with 8 bases of the junction left unmatched. This CDR3 has 14 amino acids. This clonotype was observed a handful of times. Its antigen is unknown. The clonotype originates from a man in his fifties or sixties who received an inactivated influenza vaccine. This chain links TRBV4-1 with TRBJ1-2; 7 positions agree with TRBD1. The material was PBMCs from blood, obtained around 25 months after vaccination. CDR3 sequence (DNA): TGCGCCAGCAGACCCTTGGGACAGCCCTATGGCTACACCTTC. Translated, it gives CASRPLGQPYGYTF.